A selection of T cell receptor beta chains follows, all from one sample in a study of cytomegalovirus exposure and HLA in healthy donors. TCRdb keeps only in-frame clones here, not all; method: immunoSEQ multiplex PCR. The sample lists 120,000 or so clones; 66% were seen once. The sample taken for sequencing was PBMCs. The receptors shown here come from a young man in good health and CMV-seronegative. The CDR3 runs from the conserved cysteine through the conserved F or W. The D gene is left open where the match is weak. Size is stated for part of the rows, as once, few or many counts, or as a class when the clone is expanded.

>NA|TRBJ2-5|13|NA|TRBV19
CASSIARQETQYF
TGTGCCAGTAGTATAGCCCGGCAAGAGACCCAGTACTTC
>NA|TRBJ2-5|13|NA|TRBV5-4
CASRGQSRETQYF
TGTGCCAGCAGAGGACAGTCTCGGGAGACCCAGTACTTC
>NA|TRBJ2-7|13|NA|TRBV29-1
CSALTGSAYEQYF
TGCAGCGCACTGACAGGCTCGGCCTACGAGCAGTACTTC
>NA|TRBJ2-5|14|NA|TRBV6-5
CASRQTGAGETQYF
TGTGCCAGCAGACAGACAGGCGCTGGGGAGACCCAGTACTTC
>NA|TRBJ2-1|20|NA|TRBV21-1
CASSKNPPLILAGDCNEQFF
TGTGCCAGCAGCAAAAACCCACCCCTCATCCTAGCGGGAGATTGCAATGAGCAGTTCTTC
>NA|TRBJ1-1|14|few|TRBV19
CASSIGQGRTEAFF
TGTGCCAGTAGTATAGGGCAGGGTCGGACTGAAGCTTTCTTT
>TRBD1|TRBJ1-2|13|NA|TRBV28
CASSPDRAYGYTF
TGTGCCAGCAGTCCGGACAGGGCGTATGGCTACACCTTC
>TRBD1|TRBJ1-1|13|NA|TRBV6-5
CASSYLGQAEAFF
TGTGCCAGCAGTTACCTAGGACAGGCTGAAGCTTTCTTT
>NA|TRBJ2-7|12|few|TRBV5-1
CASSLQGYEQYF
TGCGCCAGCAGCTTACAGGGATACGAGCAGTACTTC
>TRBD1|TRBJ1-2|15|NA|TRBV6-6
CASSPGTGGNYGYTF
TGTGCCAGCAGTCCAGGGACAGGGGGCAACTATGGCTACACCTTC
>NA|TRBJ1-1|12|NA|TRBV29-1
CSVRQRETEAFF
TGCAGCGTTCGACAGAGAGAAACTGAAGCTTTCTTT
>NA|TRBJ2-3|15|NA|TRBV28
CASSLFGRVADTQYF
TGTGCCAGCAGTTTATTCGGCAGGGTGGCAGATACGCAGTATTTT
>NA|TRBJ2-2|13|NA|TRBV15
CATSRDQVGELFF
TGTGCCACCAGCAGAGATCAGGTCGGGGAGCTGTTTTTT
>TRBD1|TRBJ1-2|16|NA|TRBV9
CASSVFDRGLDYGYPF
TGTGCCAGCAGCGTCTTTGACAGGGGGCTGGACTATGGCTACCCCTTC
>NA|TRBJ2-7|11|NA|TRBV28
CASSRAYEQYF
TGTGCCAGCAGTCGGGCCTACGAGCAGTACTTC
>NA|TRBJ2-2|13|NA|TRBV30
CAWSGWAGGELFF
TGTGCCTGGAGTGGTTGGGCAGGCGGGGAGCTGTTTTTT
>NA|TRBJ1-1|13|NA|TRBV7-9
CASSLRGGTEAFF
TGTGCCAGCAGCTTAAGGGGGGGCACTGAAGCTTTCTTT
>NA|TRBJ2-3|14|NA|TRBV4-2
CASSQDRGSDTQYF
TGTGCCAGCAGCCAAGATCGGGGTTCGGATACGCAGTATTTT
>NA|TRBJ2-1|12|NA|TRBV7-2
CASSGGLIEQFF
TGTGCCAGCAGCGGGGGACTCATTGAGCAGTTCTTC
>NA|TRBJ1-2|16|NA|TRBV11-2
CASSSRLQGIYYGYTF
TGTGCCAGCAGCTCACGACTACAGGGAATTTACTATGGCTACACCTTC
>NA|TRBJ2-7|15|few|TRBV18
CASSPVSRSGYEQYF
TGTGCCAGCTCACCAGTGAGCCGCTCGGGATACGAGCAGTACTTC
>TRBD2|TRBJ2-2|15|NA|TRBV9
CASSLDPGLAGELFF
TGTGCCAGCAGCCTAGACCCGGGACTAGCCGGGGAGCTGTTTTTT
>TRBD1|TRBJ2-3|14|NA|TRBV30
CAWSRGLVTDTQYF
TGTGCCTGGAGCAGGGGGCTGGTAACAGATACGCAGTATTTT
>NA|TRBJ2-1|13|once|TRBV11-2
CASSLTGVNEQFF
TGTGCCAGCAGCTTAACGGGGGTCAATGAGCAGTTCTTC
>NA|TRBJ2-7|13|NA|TRBV2
CASRSRGVNEQYF
TGTGCCAGCAGAAGTAGAGGAGTCAACGAGCAGTACTTC
>NA|TRBJ2-7|14|few|TRBV19
CASSGRQPTYEQYF
TGTGCCAGTAGTGGGCGCCAGCCGACCTACGAGCAGTACTTC
>NA|TRBJ2-3|12|NA|TRBV6-1
CASNRAADTQYF
TGTGCCAGTAACAGGGCGGCAGATACGCAGTATTTT
>NA|TRBJ2-3|17|NA|TRBV5-1
CASSLYRGEGTPDTQYF
TGCGCCAGCAGCTTGTACCGCGGGGAAGGGACCCCAGATACGCAGTATTTT